This paragraph reports one T cell receptor beta chain. What antigen it recognizes has not been identified. There are no base qualities to consult, and no much larger clone falls within one base. Using the deep immunoSEQ assay, TCR CDR3 regions were amplified from genomic DNA by multiplex PCR. Extracted genomic DNA from each cell subset was spread evenly across all wells of several immunoSEQ 96-well plates, with each plate serving as a replicate. For sorted subsets, each replicate PCR was loaded with 200 ng genomic DNA, equivalent to 25,000 to 35,000 T cell genomes. The purified libraries were quantified using a Qubit 3.0 fluorometer, sized with a Bioanalyzer 2100, and then quantified again using the KAPA Library Quantification kit. Every immunoSEQ 96-well plate was sequenced on a dedicated single-read 150-cycle Illumina NextSeq 550 flow cell. On the study's bioinformatics: The immunoSEQ output contained only junctional sequences without quality scores, so filtering could not match that applied to full-length reads. To assign V/J genes and CDR3, sequences were annotated against IMGT germline references using PyIR, a Python wrapper for IgBLAST v1.9. Reads with weak V/J assignments (E-value above 1e-6), missing CDR3, stop codons, out-of-frame junctions, or ambiguous translated residues were removed. A V3J clonotype was defined by an identical inferred V gene, J gene, and CDR3 amino acid sequence. Percentage overlap between repertoires was calculated by dividing the number of shared unique clonotypes by the size of the smaller repertoire. RTK rarefaction, the Chao1 estimator, and Recon v2.1 estimates of unobserved clonotypes were used to assess repertoire richness. For all TCRbeta clonotypes obtained by the gDNA method from four donors, generation probabilities were computed with OLGA. Here the immuneACCESS table is served through TCRdb, limited to in-frame sequences with V and J called. Missing clones are a known gap in these copies; in checked studies unresolved V genes cover under half, and the rest lacks a known reason. The DNA was the basis for D and trimming; V, J and clone size are from that table. In this sample the table shows approximately 500,000 clones, 96% of which occur a single time. Approximately 0.06% of the sample is taken by the ten largest.

The donors were healthy, HIV-negative adults with no recently reported acute infections or vaccinations. Every donor was a Caucasian adult living in Nashville, Tennessee, USA. Magnetic negative selection was used to enrich CD4+ T cells, after which naive cells were positively selected on CD45RA and the negative fraction became the memory subset. After blood collection by leukapheresis, PBMCs were isolated using Ficoll-Histopaque density gradient centrifugation and then cryopreserved in the vapor phase of liquid nitrogen. Analytical flow cytometry was used to check the purity and quantity of each magnetically sorted T cell population. Genomic DNA was isolated from every sorted fraction and measured by UV absorbance on a Nanodrop 2000c. This record comes from a study of shared clonotypes between healthy human individuals (dated by TCRdb to the early 2020s). Study-level background: The cohort comprised a couple of women and three men aged 18 to 49 years. For each donor, three plates each were used for CD4 naive and CD4 memory, two plates were used for CD8 naive, and one plate was used for CD8 memory. To estimate repertoire size and how much clonotypes are shared between individuals, the study performed deep sequencing of blood TCR repertoires from roughly five healthy adults. Libraries were prepared and TCR repertoires were sequenced by different laboratories using diverse techniques, in order to increase sequencing depth and limit assay-specific biases. Between about 0.85 and 9.5 billion PBMCs per donor were obtained by leukapheresis. Results and caveats for the whole study, not just this receptor: The small number of donors limited the genetic and exposure-history diversity represented. Even with the large sequencing depth, rarefaction of the sorted-subset datasets indicated that sequencing was incomplete. Pairwise subsampling indicated that sequencing depth was expected to affect the degree of clonotype sharing among donors. About 5% of naive CD4, 3.5% of naive CD8, about 2.4% of memory CD4, and about 0.4% of memory CD8 clonotypes were shared across several donors. Larger estimated clonotype richness was generally found for naive subsets than for memory subsets. Sampling was restricted to blood, and TCR repertoires in tissue are likely to differ from TCR repertoires in blood. Higher generation probabilities were observed for clonotypes shared by all four sorted-subset donors than for non-shared clonotypes.

From the germline V gene, CDR1 is MDHEN and CDR2 is SYDVKM. The CDR3 sequence holds 15 residues, the cysteine and phenylalanine included. Only the CDR3 DNA is retained, 45 bases long and in frame from the first base. V is reduced by 6 bases and J by 0 bases, leaving a spacing of 12 bases between them. This receptor was obtained from a woman aged 25 to 45 in good health. The sample comprised naive CD4+ T cells sorted from blood. The cell subset or site label, read with the paper, signifies: CD45RA+ positively selected. This chain joins TRBV28 to TRBJ1-5; possibly the D gene is TRBD1, per 6 matching bases. In nucleotide form, the sequence is TGTGCCAGCAGCCATGAACAGGGTAGCAATCAGCCCCAGCATTTT. The resulting protein is CASSHEQGSNQPQHF.